The next 15 T cell receptor beta chains were all read from a single sample in a study of a mutant IDH1 vaccine in newly diagnosed glioma. Clones were sequenced by immunoSEQ multiplex PCR, and TCRdb holds only the in-frame ones, with some missing. The table shows around 50,000 clones, with roughly 61% occurring only once. The sample's time point: week 47, end of study. Vaccinated patients received 300 ug of mutant IDH1 20-mer peptide per dose, with topical imiquimod. These receptors lack a known antigen. This material consisted of peripheral blood mononuclear cells (PBMCs), taken from a glioma patient whose treatment included an IDH1 peptide vaccine. Receptors were obtained from a man between 35 and 55 years old with glioma. Some clones in this sample may be carry-over from other donors' samples.

This clone was detected only once. The chain employs TRBV2 and TRBJ2-7; D is possibly TRBD2 (6 bases). The germline V and J ends were trimmed by 6 bases and 2 bases, with 14 bases remaining between them. Germline-derived CDR1 and CDR2 are SNHLY and FYNNEI. CDR3 length equals 14 residues. The CDR3 protein is CASRRDFPTYEQYF. CDR3 nucleotides: TGTGCCAGCAGGAGGGACTTCCCGACCTACGAGCAGTACTTC.

V and J are TRBV5-1 and TRBJ1-6; D uncertain. The germline V gene encodes CDR1 SGHRS and CDR2 YFSETQ. Trimming took off 3 bases at V and 4 bases at J, with 14 bases between the two ends. This CDR3 spans 16 amino acids. CDR3 nucleotide sequence: TGCGCCAGCAGCTCTACGCTGACGGTATATAATTCACCCCTCCACTTT. Residues: CASSSTLTVYNSPLHF.

This clone was detected a few times. V is TRBV30 and J is TRBJ1-4; D is unresolved. There are 10 residues in the CDR3. Trimming removed 1 base at V and 6 bases at J, with 0 bases between. CDR1 and CDR2 from the germline V gene are GTSNPN and SVGIG (reference sequence). The CDR3 DNA is TGTGCCTGGAGTGATGAAAAACTGTTTTTT. Translated, it gives CAWSDEKLFF.

The DNA for the CDR3 is TGTGCCAGCAGCCAAGTCGGGGGCACTGAAGCTTTCTTT. Amino acid sequence: CASSQVGGTEAFF. The chain uses TRBV14 and TRBJ1-1; D might be TRBD1 (5 bases). V lost 1 base to trimming and J lost 4 bases, with 7 bases between them. CDR3 length: 13 amino acids. In germline, CDR1 is SGHDN, CDR2 FVKESK.

This sequence joins TRBV5-4 and TRBJ2-1, with D perhaps TRBD2 (6 bases). Germline CDR1 reads SGHNT; CDR2 reads YYREEE (reference sequence). Trimming stripped 4 bases from V and 0 bases from J, with 14 bases between. The CDR3 has 16 amino acids. DNA of the CDR3: TGTGCCAGCAGCGTGGATGGGGGGAGCTCCTACAATGAGCAGTTCTTC. Its translation is CASSVDGGSSYNEQFF.

This rearrangement joins TRBV27 to TRBJ2-7; D remains unclear. The V end lost 4 bases, the J end lost 3 bases, and 4 bases lay between the germline ends. Germline V gene lookup returns CDR1 MNHEY and CDR2 SMNVEV (reference sequence). CDR3 length: 11 residues. CDR3 loop: CASSSYYEQYF. The CDR3 DNA sequence: TGTGCCAGCAGTTCCTACTACGAGCAGTACTTC.

This rearrangement joins TRBV2 to TRBJ1-1, with TRBD1 as a possible D gene (6 bases). Trimming pared 2 bases from V and 2 bases from J, leaving 18 bases between. Germline loops: CDR1 SNHLY, CDR2 FYNNEI. The CDR3 totals 17 residues. The CDR3 nucleotides are TGTGCCAGCAGTGAAATGGGGACACCCCTTCTCAACACTGAAGCTTTCTTT. This translates into CASSEMGTPLLNTEAFF.

The chain carries TRBV6-6 and TRBJ1-1; D uncertain. CDR1 MNHNY and CDR2 SVGAGI come from the germline V gene (reference sequence). The CDR3 is 14 residues long. Trimming removed 7 bases from V and 3 bases from J, with 15 bases in between. The CDR3 bases are TGTGCCAGCAATCTACTCGGACCGGACACTGAAGCTTTCTTT. Residues: CASNLLGPDTEAFF.

This clone was seen a handful of times. This chain uses TRBV4-1 with TRBJ1-4; TRBD1 agrees at 9 bases. From germline, CDR1 is MGHRA and CDR2 YSYEKL. Trimming took 0 bases from V and 5 from J; bases not matched to a gene: 7. This CDR3 has 17 residues. CDR3 sequence reads: CASSQDGRDRVNEKLFF. The CDR3 DNA is TGCGCCAGCAGCCAAGACGGTAGGGACAGGGTCAATGAAAAACTGTTTTTT.

V and J are TRBV2 and TRBJ1-1; D is ambiguous. Germline lookup yields CDR1 SNHLY and CDR2 FYNNEI. The ends were cut back, 8 bases at V and 1 base at J, with 8 bases in the middle. This CDR3 has 12 residues. The CDR3 sequence: CASSSQNTEAFF. In nucleotides, the CDR3 is TGTGCCAGCTCCTCACAGAACACTGAAGCTTTCTTT. Together with reference TRBV2 and TRBJ1-1, the CDR3 gives the full variable domain: EPEVTQTPSHQVTQMGQEVILRCVPISNHLYFYWYRQILGQKVEFLVSFYNNEISEKSEIFDDQFSVERPDGSNFTLKIRSTKLEDSAMYFCASSSQNTEAFFGQGTRLTVV.

This clone was counted between two and nine times. The chain links TRBV9 to TRBJ2-7; 8 bases match TRBD1. This CDR3 comprises 14 residues. Looked up from germline, CDR1 is SGDLS and CDR2 is YYNGEE. Losses at the gene ends were 0 bases for V and 3 bases for J; bases not matched to a gene: 2. The CDR3 reads CASSVGGQGYEQYF. DNA of the CDR3: TGTGCCAGCAGCGTAGGAGGACAGGGCTACGAGCAGTACTTC.

The V gene is TRBV29-1, the J gene TRBJ1-3; D is perhaps TRBD1 (5 bases). The CDR3 covers 15 residues. V shed 4 bases and J shed 0 bases, with 13 bases lying between them. Germline V gene data show CDR1 as SQVTM and CDR2 as ANQGSEA. The CDR3 nucleotides are TGCAGCGTTGTGGGGCTGAGGGACTCTGGAAACACCATATATTTT. This sequence encodes CSVVGLRDSGNTIYF.

This sequence joins TRBV9 and TRBJ1-2; D not resolved. The CDR3 loop spans 14 amino acids. Between the trimmed V and J ends, which lost 1 base and 0 bases, there was a span of 7 bases. Germline V gene data show CDR1 as SGDLS and CDR2 as YYNGEE. CDR3: CASSVQEANYGYTF. In nucleotides, the CDR3 is TGTGCCAGCAGCGTACAGGAGGCTAACTATGGCTACACCTTC.

The rearrangement links TRBV7-6 to TRBJ2-3; TRBD2 is a possible D gene (6 bases). Trimming took 3 bases from V and 1 from J, leaving 14 bases between them. The CDR3 consists of 16 residues. Germline-derived CDR1 and CDR2 are SGHVS and FNYEAQ. This CDR3 reads CASSLPSGDGTDTQYF. The CDR3 DNA reads TGTGCCAGCAGCTTGCCTTCGGGGGATGGCACAGATACGCAGTATTTT.

This CDR3 is CASRAGGIYGYTF. The CDR3 bases are TGTGCCAGCAGGGCGGGGGGAATCTATGGCTACACCTTC. The chain is built from TRBV6-5 and TRBJ1-2, with D maybe TRBD1 (5 bases). CDR3 size: 13 residues. V lost 6 bases, J lost 4 bases, and 12 bases lay in between. Germline values: CDR1 MNHEY, CDR2 SVGAGI.